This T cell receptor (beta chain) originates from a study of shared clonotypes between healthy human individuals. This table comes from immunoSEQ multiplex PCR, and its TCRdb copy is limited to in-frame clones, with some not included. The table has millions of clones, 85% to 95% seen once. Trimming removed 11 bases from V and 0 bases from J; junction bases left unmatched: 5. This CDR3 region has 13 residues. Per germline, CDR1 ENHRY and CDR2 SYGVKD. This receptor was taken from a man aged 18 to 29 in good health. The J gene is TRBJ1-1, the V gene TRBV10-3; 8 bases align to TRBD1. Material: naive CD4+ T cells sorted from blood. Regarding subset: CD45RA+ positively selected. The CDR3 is CAVRTGLNTEAFF. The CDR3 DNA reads TGTGCCGTACGGACAGGGTTGAACACTGAAGCTTTCTTT.